These T cell receptor beta chains were read from a single sample in a study of beta chain features in type 1 diabetes. Method: immunoSEQ multiplex PCR; TCRdb's copy keeps in-frame clones and lacks some. The data contain around 300,000 clones, under 8.5% of them singletons. The specimen sequenced was central memory CD4+ T cells from blood. These receptors all come from a woman aged 18-29 years in good health. The CDR3 runs from the conserved cysteine through the conserved F or W.

V gene	CDR3 protein
TRBV13	CASSVKTGGKTDTQYF
TRBV5-1	CASSFHADTQYF
TRBV5-4	CASSRRFTDTQYF
TRBV11-3	CASSRTGGYTGELFF
TRBV7-2	CASSLVGSVRETQYF
TRBV6-6	CASSDTGGKQPQHF
TRBV4-3	CASSQESLAGGYEQYF
TRBV6-6	CAISASQTGGQETQYF
TRBV6-6	CASSPMATGNNSPLHF
TRBV7-6	CASSLRRGPDTQYF
TRBV7-9	CASSLGTGSTDTQYF
TRBV4-3	CASSPTLAYPGETQYF
TRBV7-8	CASSSPANKPGAPYNEQFF
TRBV5-1	CAGCGKHHTSKNIQYF
TRBV15	CATSRDMAGQPQHF
TRBV18	CASSSDHLLTNYGYTF
TRBV18	CASSPLQDPINYGYTF
TRBV5-1	CASSPRGGGRKLFF
TRBV5-6	CASSLEWKDRSSGANVLTF
TRBV5-1	CASSLPGGLTGELFF
TRBV11-3	CASSLAGDLNTEAFF
TRBV7-2	CASSPGLAEAKNIQYF
TRBV7-9	CASSSPSASGSQDTQYF
TRBV6-5	CASSGTRGYTEAFF
TRBV5-6	CASSLSPSGANVLTF
TRBV11-2	CASSSDKTSTDTQYF
TRBV25-1	CASSEGIGRVGGEQYF
TRBV11-2	CASRSTTRTYEQYF
TRBV11-1	CASSSRTGPSYNEQFF
TRBV6-1	CASMVGSYGYTF
TRBV6-5	CASKRFSYNEQFF
TRBV7-2	CASSLDESGIYGYTF
TRBV15	CATSREGLALNEQFF
TRBV5-6	CASTRLAGRDTQYF
TRBV18	CASSQPRGSGGSSTDTQYF
TRBV28	CASSLVSVEKLFF
TRBV5-8	CASSQDPVAGAYNEQFF
TRBV28	CASHRGLGKGNEQFF
TRBV5-4	CASSLGVGVRVSPLHF
TRBV6-1	CASSVDRGGSPLHF
TRBV30	CAFDRDPNTEAFF
TRBV4-1	CASSQDQGGLVTDTQYF
TRBV5-1	CASSPSSTGRRSYNEQFF
TRBV5-1	CASSQGGVTDSPLHF
TRBV7-3	CASSLGLADEQFF
TRBV6-5	CASSYSPSGTEAFF
TRBV30	CAWGVAGVHEQFF